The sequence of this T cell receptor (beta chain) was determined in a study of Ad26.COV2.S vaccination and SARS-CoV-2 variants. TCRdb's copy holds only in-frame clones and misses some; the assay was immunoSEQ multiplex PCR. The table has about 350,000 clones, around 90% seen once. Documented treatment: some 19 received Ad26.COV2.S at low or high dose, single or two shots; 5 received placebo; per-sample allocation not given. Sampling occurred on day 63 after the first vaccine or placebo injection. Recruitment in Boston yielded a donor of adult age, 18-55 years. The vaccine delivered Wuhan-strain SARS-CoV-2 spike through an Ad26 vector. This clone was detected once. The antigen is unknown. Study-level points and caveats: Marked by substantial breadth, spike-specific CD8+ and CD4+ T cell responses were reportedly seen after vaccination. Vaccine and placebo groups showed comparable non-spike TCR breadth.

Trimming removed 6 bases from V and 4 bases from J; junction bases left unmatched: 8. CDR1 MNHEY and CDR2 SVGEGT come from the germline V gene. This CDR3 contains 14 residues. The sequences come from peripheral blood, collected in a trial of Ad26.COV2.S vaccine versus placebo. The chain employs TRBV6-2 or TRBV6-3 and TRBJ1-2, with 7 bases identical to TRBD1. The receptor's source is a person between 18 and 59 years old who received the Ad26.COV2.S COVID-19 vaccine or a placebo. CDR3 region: CASRPLQGIYGYTF. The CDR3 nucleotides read TGTGCCAGCAGGCCTTTACAGGGGATCTATGGCTACACCTTC.